The following is a T cell receptor (beta chain) sequence with its context. As yet, its antigen is unknown. The ends lost 1 base at V and 6 bases at J; junction bases unmatched: 8. The germline V gene has CDR1 LNHDA and CDR2 SQIVND (reference sequence). The CDR3 is 16 amino acids. The PCR used 60 Vbeta and 13 Jbeta primers. Here immunoSEQ multiplex PCR was the method, and the copy in TCRdb shows in-frame clones only, minus some. The profile shows about 140,000 clones, more than 75% of them singletons. These data come from a study of cytomegalovirus exposure and HLA in healthy donors. Study-wide findings and caveats: Most of the TCR beta V segments (in an earlier analysis) were productive either about 87% or about 30% of the time. In a later analysis, TCR beta V- and J-gene trimming was associated with a missense DCLRE1C variant.

This clonotype was obtained from a man younger than 30 in good health and CMV-seropositive. Source material: PBMCs. The chain employs TRBV19 and TRBJ2-7; 11 bases match TRBD1. CDR3 in amino acids: CASSIGIGQGASEQYF. DNA for the CDR3: TGTGCCAGTAGTATAGGTATTGGACAGGGGGCGAGCGAGCAGTACTTC.